Shown below are 14 T cell receptor beta chains from a single sample sequenced in a study of blood T cell repertoires in COVID-19. Clones were read by immunoSEQ multiplex PCR, and TCRdb kept only the in-frame ones, dropping some. The data contain 300,000 to 350,000 clones, 90% of them seen just once; the ten biggest clones take up roughly 2.9%. Sequenced: peripheral blood. The origin of the receptors is a woman in her 30s with COVID-19, enrolled during active disease.

The CDR3 nucleotides read TGTGCCAGCAGTTACTCGCTAGTTCAAGAGACCCAGTACTTC. Encoded protein: CASSYSLVQETQYF. V and J are TRBV6-6 and TRBJ2-5; D gene unclear. V lost 0 bases and J lost 2, with 7 bases in between. Germline V gene data show CDR1 as MNHNY and CDR2 as SVGAGI (reference sequence). This CDR3 contains 14 residues.

V is TRBV3-1 (or the pseudogene TRBV3-2) and J is TRBJ2-7; 9 bases map to TRBD1. This CDR3 comprises 13 residues. The V gene end was trimmed by 5 bases and the J gene end by 7 bases; junction bases not matched to a gene: 6. Germline values: CDR1 LGHDT, CDR2 YNNKEL (reference sequence). CDR3 amino acids: CASSNNRGREQYF. CDR3 bases: TGTGCCAGCAGCAACAACAGGGGGCGAGAGCAGTACTTC.

The chain links TRBV7-9 to TRBJ2-7; D perhaps matches TRBD2 (6 bases). Germline V lookup: CDR1 SEHNR, CDR2 FQNEAQ (reference sequence). V dropped 5 bases and J dropped 0 bases, with 20 bases sitting between them. This CDR3 has 17 amino acids. DNA for the CDR3: TGTGCCAGCAGCCCGGGGGTGGGGCAGGGCCACTCCTACGAGCAGTACTTC. This codes for CASSPGVGQGHSYEQYF.

The chain carries TRBV25-1 and TRBJ2-3, with D possibly being TRBD1 (6 bases). V was pared by 2 bases and J by 0 bases, with 18 bases between. The germline V gene encodes CDR1 MGHDK and CDR2 SYGVNS. The CDR3 spans 18 residues. CDR3 DNA: TGTGCCAGCAGTGAAAGAGTCTTGGGGGCCGGGAGCACAGATACGCAGTATTTT. This sequence encodes CASSERVLGAGSTDTQYF.

The genes are TRBV9 and TRBJ2-1; 7 nucleotides match TRBD2. This CDR3 region has 15 residues. Germline values: CDR1 SGDLS, CDR2 YYNGEE. Trimming at V came to 2 bases and at J to 4 bases, leaving 6 bases not matched to a gene. The CDR3 region is CASSVSDGRYNEQFF. As DNA, the CDR3 is TGTGCCAGCAGCGTGAGTGACGGGAGGTACAATGAGCAGTTCTTC.

The chain carries TRBV5-1 and TRBJ2-5; possible D gene TRBD2, 6 bases. V lost 2 bases, J lost 5 bases, and 10 bases lay in between. The CDR3 totals 13 residues. Germline V gives CDR1 SGHRS, CDR2 YFSETQ. The CDR3 sequence: CASSFGGRETQYF. CDR3 sequence (DNA): TGCGCCAGCAGCTTCGGGGGAAGGGAGACCCAGTACTTC.

The chain combines TRBV27 with TRBJ2-1; possible D gene TRBD1, 6 bases. Germline CDR1 MNHEY, CDR2 SMNVEV (reference sequence). The CDR3 has 17 amino acids. V dropped 0 bases and J dropped 2 bases, with 14 bases sitting between them. CDR3 sequence: CASSLSPIRGTYNEQFF. CDR3 sequence (DNA): TGTGCCAGCAGTTTATCCCCGATTAGGGGGACCTACAATGAGCAGTTCTTC.

This sequence joins TRBV7-3 and TRBJ2-3, with a weak D call TRBD1 (5 bases). Trimming cost V 4 bases and J 4 bases, with 15 bases left between them. The CDR3 is 15 amino acids. CDR1 is SGHTA, CDR2 FQGTGA, per germline. The CDR3 nucleotides read TGTGCCAGCAGCTCTACAGGTGGGGTGGCAGATACGCAGTATTTT. It translates to CASSSTGGVADTQYF.

Written as DNA, the CDR3 is TGCGCCAGCAGCCGAGACTGGGATGAGCAGTTCTTC. This translates into CASSRDWDEQFF. V and J are TRBV5-1 and TRBJ2-1; D is unresolved. This CDR3 is 12 amino acids long. Trimming took off 4 bases at V and 8 bases at J, with 10 bases between the two ends. Germline V CDR1 and CDR2: SGHRS, YFSETQ.

This clone was observed once. This CDR3 is CSVRAGVADRPPETQYF. CDR3 sequence (DNA): TGCAGCGTCAGAGCGGGAGTGGCCGATCGACCCCCGGAGACCCAGTACTTC. The V gene is TRBV29-1, the J gene TRBJ2-5; 8 bases align to TRBD2. Germline V gene data show CDR1 as SQVTM and CDR2 as ANQGSEA. The CDR3 has 17 residues. With 6 bases clipped from V and 5 bases from J, the junction kept 20 bases outside the gene matches.

This clone was counted only a few times. The rearrangement uses TRBV7-9 and TRBJ1-6, with D perhaps matching TRBD1 (5 bases). V was cut by 3 bases and J by 10 bases, with 10 bases left in between. CDR3 length: 13 amino acids. From germline, CDR1 is SEHNR and CDR2 FQNEAQ (reference sequence). CDR3 sequence (DNA): TGTGCCAGCAGCTTTCCAGGGTACTCACCCCTCCACTTT. Its protein is CASSFPGYSPLHF.

Of note for this clone: Distinct nucleotide sequences in the sample also encode this CDR3. The V call is TRBV5-1, the J call TRBJ2-7, with TRBD2 matching over 10 bases. CDR1 and CDR2 from the germline V gene are SGHRS and YFSETQ. After removal of 3 bases from V and 2 bases from J, the junction contained 2 bases not matched to a gene. CDR3 length equals 14 residues. The CDR3, as DNA: TGCGCCAGCAGCTCCGGGACTAGCGCCTACGAGCAGTACTTC. Translated, it gives CASSSGTSAYEQYF.

V is TRBV6-5 and J is TRBJ1-2; 8 bases are a match to TRBD1. The germline V gene has CDR1 MNHEY and CDR2 SVGAGI. V lost 7 bases, J lost 4 bases, and 11 bases stayed unmatched. This CDR3 contains 15 residues. The CDR3 nucleotides read TGTGCCAGCACCAAACCGACAGGGACAGGCTATGGCTACACCTTC. Amino acids: CASTKPTGTGYGYTF.

This chain uses TRBV27 with TRBJ2-7; D perhaps matches TRBD2 (5 bases). This CDR3 has 14 residues. In germline, CDR1 is MNHEY, CDR2 SMNVEV (reference sequence). V dropped 5 bases and J dropped 2 bases, with 13 bases sitting between them. CDR3 sequence: CASSPRGSTYEQYF. CDR3 sequence (DNA): TGTGCCAGCAGTCCCCGGGGTAGTACCTACGAGCAGTACTTC.